Following are 6 T cell receptor beta chains from one sample sequenced in a study of T cells in Graves' hyperthyroidism and ophthalmopathy. It was RNA transcripts that yielded the amplified TCR beta CDR3 regions. HTBI primers were the set used in a first-round RT-PCR of the TCR CDR3. TCRdb re-analysed the multiplex PCR reads in MiXCR, keeping a single row per CDR3 protein. Of some 500,000 distinct CDR3 sequences in the sample, 14% were seen once. Sequenced: blood. The receptors derive from a woman under 30 with Graves' hyperthyroidism.

This clonotype was detected only a few times. The chain is built from TRBV7-2 and TRBJ2-4; D is undetermined. Germline V gives CDR1 SGHTA, CDR2 FQGNSA. V lost 1 base, J lost 1 base, and 8 bases lay in between. CDR3 length: 15 amino acids. CDR3 coding DNA: TGTGCCAGCAGCTTAGTAGTCAGCGCCAAAAACATTCAGTACTTC. The encoded protein is CASSLVVSAKNIQYF. Looking up the rest from reference TRBV7-2 and TRBJ2-4 gives the full variable domain: GAGVSQSPSNKVTEKGKDVELRCDPISGHTALYWYRQSLGQGLEFLIYFQGNSAPDKSGLPSDRFSAERTGGSVSTLTIQRTQQEDSAVYLCASSLVVSAKNIQYFGAGTRLSVL.

This clonotype has just a few counts. The chain recombines TRBV29-1 with TRBJ1-2; tentative D call: TRBD1 (5 bases). The CDR3 consists of 12 residues. Germline CDR1 SQVTM, CDR2 ANQGSEA. The ends were cut back, 7 bases at V and 4 bases at J, with 13 bases in the middle. The CDR3 loop reads CSGGGGVYGYTF. DNA for the CDR3: TGCAGCGGGGGGGGGGGAGTCTATGGCTACACCTTC.

A word on this clonotype: A read error is possible here, since a much larger clone lies one base away. The rearrangement uses TRBV6-1 and TRBJ2-6; 8 bases fit TRBD1. After removal of 6 bases from V and 0 bases from J, the junction contained 4 bases not matched to a gene. Per the germline V gene, CDR1 is MNHNS and CDR2 is SASEGT. The CDR3 consists of 16 residues. CDR3 sequence: CASRDTGGSGANVLTF. DNA of the CDR3: TGTGCCAGCAGAGACACAGGGGGCTCTGGGGCCAACGTCCTGACTTTC.

Many counts were recorded for this clonotype. V usage is TRBV29-1 and J usage is TRBJ2-3; D is perhaps TRBD1 (5 bases). CDR1 and CDR2 from the germline V gene are SQVTM and ANQGSEA. The germline V and J ends were trimmed by 7 bases and 2 bases, with 19 bases remaining between them. The CDR3 runs to 15 residues. The CDR3 sequence: CSAKDSGSFTDTQYF. Here the CDR3 DNA reads TGCAGCGCCAAGGATTCAGGGTCCTTCACAGATACGCAGTATTTT.

There are a few counts of this clonotype. V and J are TRBV6-1 and TRBJ1-4, with D tentatively TRBD1 (5 bases). The CDR3 covers 15 residues. V was cut by 6 bases and J by 7 bases, with 18 bases left in between. From germline, CDR1 is MNHNS and CDR2 SASEGT. The CDR3 reads CASRRDPLSGEKLFF. DNA for the CDR3: TGTGCCAGCAGAAGGGACCCCCTCTCGGGTGAAAAACTGTTTTTT.

This clonotype showed up many times. V is TRBV5-1 and J is TRBJ2-7, with 7 nucleotides matching TRBD1. This CDR3 is built from 15 residues. With V trimmed by 5 bases and J by 2 bases, 10 bases remained unmatched. Per germline, CDR1 SGHRS and CDR2 YFSETQ. CDR3 in amino acids: CASRLTGTAAYEQYF. Here the CDR3 DNA reads TGCGCCAGCAGATTGACAGGGACAGCGGCCTACGAGCAGTACTTC.